A single sample is the source of the 4 T cell receptor beta chains below, sequenced in a study of shared clonotypes between healthy human individuals. Generated by immunoSEQ multiplex PCR, the TCRdb table keeps only in-frame clones and is missing some. The sample contains about a million clones, approximately 80% of which appear only once. Input material: memory CD4+ T cells from PBMCs. Subset indicated: CD45RA-negative fraction. The receptor source for this set is a man between 18 and 29 years old in good health. Some clones in this sample may be carry-over from other donors' samples.

The count of this clone is one. The genes are TRBV7-9 and TRBJ2-5; D unresolved. The length of the CDR3 is 13 residues. Germline assignment: CDR1 SEHNR and CDR2 FQNEAQ (reference sequence). V lost 2 bases to trimming and J lost 5 bases, with 9 bases between them. The CDR3 region is CASSLSVRETQYF. CDR3 bases: TGTGCCAGCAGCTTATCAGTACGGGAGACCCAGTACTTC.

The chain joins TRBV4-1 to TRBJ2-7, with D possibly called TRBD1 or TRBD2 (5 bases each). The CDR3 is 15 amino acids. Per germline, CDR1 MGHRA and CDR2 YSYEKL. Trimming cost V 0 bases and J 3 bases, with 12 bases left between them. CDR3 in amino acids: CASSQDTRDRYEQYF. In nucleotides, the CDR3 is TGCGCCAGCAGCCAAGATACCCGGGACCGCTACGAGCAGTACTTC.

V gene TRBV10-3 combines with J gene TRBJ2-5; 8 positions match TRBD1. V lost 6 bases, J lost 2 bases, and 8 bases stayed unmatched. Germline lookup yields CDR1 ENHRY and CDR2 SYGVKD. This CDR3 is built from 15 residues. CDR3 sequence (DNA): TGTGCCATCAGAGTGGGACAGGCCGAACAAGAGACCCAGTACTTC. It encodes CAIRVGQAEQETQYF.

This clone was picked up a small number of times. This chain links TRBV7-3 with TRBJ2-5; 9 bases agree with TRBD2. The J segment lost 4 bases and the V segment lost 2 bases, leaving 8 bases of the junction unmatched. CDR3 length equals 16 residues. CDR1 and CDR2 from the germline V gene are SGHTA and FQGTGA. The CDR3: CASSLAPAGGRETQYF. CDR3 nucleotide sequence: TGTGCCAGCAGCTTAGCCCCTGCGGGAGGGAGAGAGACCCAGTACTTC.